What follows describes a single TCR beta chain. The target antigen is unknown. The PCR made use of 60 Vbeta and 13 Jbeta primers. As processed by the authors: Among the unique TCR beta chains that a later analysis counted, roughly 80 million in all, about 11 million were shared. Assay used: immunoSEQ multiplex PCR; TCRdb lists only in-frame clones, some missing. V and J calls and clone size are as listed in that table; D and trimming were resolved from the DNA. The data hold fewer than 150,000 clones, with 80% observed a single time. The record originates from a study of cytomegalovirus exposure and HLA in healthy donors. Study at large: Unique TCR beta sequences numbering fewer than 130 million came from 150 million to 200 million T cells in an earlier analysis.

General study results and limits: Analysis performed later found more than 15,000 TCR beta sequences associated with HLA alleles at 0.05 false discovery rate.

J gave up 4 bases and V 5 bases, and 5 bases lay outside the gene matches. Germline values: CDR1 LGHNA, CDR2 YSLEER. The CDR3 covers 14 residues. The chain combines TRBV4-3 with TRBJ1-1; 9 bases agree with TRBD1. The sample consisted of PBMCs. The TCR sequence derives from a man in his forties or fifties in good health and CMV-seropositive. CDR3 nucleotide sequence: TGCGCCAGCAGCAAACAGGGGGCAGGCACTGAAGCTTTCTTT. As protein: CASSKQGAGTEAFF.